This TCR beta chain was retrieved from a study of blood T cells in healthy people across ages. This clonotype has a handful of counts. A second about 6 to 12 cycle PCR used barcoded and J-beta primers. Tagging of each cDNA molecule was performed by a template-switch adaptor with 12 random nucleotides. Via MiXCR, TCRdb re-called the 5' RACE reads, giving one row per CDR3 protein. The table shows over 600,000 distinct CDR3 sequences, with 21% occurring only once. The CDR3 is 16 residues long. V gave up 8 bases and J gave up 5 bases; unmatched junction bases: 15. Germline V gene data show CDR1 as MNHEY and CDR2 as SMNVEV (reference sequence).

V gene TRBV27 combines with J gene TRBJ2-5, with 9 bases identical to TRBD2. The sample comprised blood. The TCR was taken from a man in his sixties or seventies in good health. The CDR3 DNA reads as TGTGCCAGCGGCCTGAATGCGGGAGGGTCGGTTGAGACCCAGTACTTC. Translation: CASGLNAGGSVETQYF.